This T cell receptor (beta chain) was profiled in a study of shared clonotypes between healthy human individuals. Germline V gene sequence: CDR1 SGHDT, CDR2 YYEEEE. The CDR3 loop spans 12 amino acids. V was cut by 4 bases and J by 5 bases, with 9 bases left in between. Per the original methods: In the immunoSEQ data, sequences were junction-only and lacked quality scores, so filtering differed. Profiling relied on immunoSEQ multiplex PCR, and the TCRdb table lists in-frame clones only, not all of them. The DNA was the basis for D and trimming; V, J and clone size are from that table. This sample has approximately 600,000 clones, with 85% to 95% found just once. Details on this clone: The antigen is undetermined.

The naive CD8 subset, CD45RO-negative cells positively selected for CCR7, excluded terminally differentiated effector memory CD45RA+ cells. Among the donors, all were Caucasian adults who lived in Nashville, Tennessee. Whole-study findings and limits: Clonotypes which were not shared had lower generation probabilities than clonotypes that all four donors shared.

The rearrangement uses TRBV5-6 and TRBJ1-2; D gene ambiguous. This clonotype was sampled from a woman aged 30 to 39 in good health. Sequencing was carried out using naive CD8+ T cells sorted from blood. CDR3 loop: CASSPEGYGYTF. The CDR3 coding sequence is TGTGCCAGCAGCCCCGAAGGTTATGGCTACACCTTC. Together with reference TRBV5-6 and TRBJ1-2, the CDR3 gives the full variable domain: DAGVTQSPTHLIKTRGQQVTLRCSPKSGHDTVSWYQQALGQGPQFIFQYYEEEERQRGNFPDRFSGHQFPNYSSELNVNALLLGDSALYLCASSPEGYGYTFGSGTRLTVV.